This T cell receptor (beta chain) was profiled in a study of early T cells in non-severe SARS-CoV-2 infection. This clonotype was seen only a few times. The CDR3 is 12 amino acids. Germline CDR1 and CDR2: DFQATT and SNEGSKA (reference sequence). Trimming shortened V by 8 bases and J by 2 bases, and 12 bases separated the two germline ends. TCRdb recomputed calls from the 5' RACE reads with MiXCR, one row per CDR3 protein. The sample lists tens of thousands of distinct CDR3 sequences; approximately 13% were seen once. The source of this sequence is an adult who was a healthcare worker with PCR-confirmed SARS-CoV-2 infection or an uninfected control (not recorded which). This chain links TRBV20-1 with TRBJ1-2; D is perhaps TRBD1 (6 bases). The source material was whole blood. The CDR3 DNA is TGCAGTACCCCTGGACAGAACTATGGCTACACCTTC. Its translation is CSTPGQNYGYTF.